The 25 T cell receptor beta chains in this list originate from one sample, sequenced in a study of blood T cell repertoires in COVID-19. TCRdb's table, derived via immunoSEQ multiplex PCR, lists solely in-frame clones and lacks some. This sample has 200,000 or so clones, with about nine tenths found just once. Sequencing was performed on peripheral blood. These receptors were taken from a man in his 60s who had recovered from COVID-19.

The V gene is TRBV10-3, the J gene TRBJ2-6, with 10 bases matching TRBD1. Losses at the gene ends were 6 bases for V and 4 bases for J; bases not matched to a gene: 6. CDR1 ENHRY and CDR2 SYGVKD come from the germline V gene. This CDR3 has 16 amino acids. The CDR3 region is CAISRQGANGANVLTF. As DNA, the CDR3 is TGTGCCATCAGCCGACAGGGGGCTAACGGGGCCAACGTCCTGACTTTC.

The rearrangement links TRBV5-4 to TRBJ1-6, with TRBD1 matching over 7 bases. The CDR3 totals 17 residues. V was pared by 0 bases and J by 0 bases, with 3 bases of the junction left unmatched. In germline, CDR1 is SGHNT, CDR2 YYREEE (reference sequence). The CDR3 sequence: CASSLGPGGSYNSPLHF. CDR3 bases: TGTGCCAGCAGCTTGGGCCCAGGGGGCTCCTATAATTCACCCCTCCACTTT.

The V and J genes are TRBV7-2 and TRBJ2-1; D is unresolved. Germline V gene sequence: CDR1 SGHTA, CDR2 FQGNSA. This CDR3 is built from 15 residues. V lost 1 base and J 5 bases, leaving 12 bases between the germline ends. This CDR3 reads CASSLGQVRNNEQFF. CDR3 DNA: TGTGCCAGCAGCTTAGGGCAGGTTAGGAACAATGAGCAGTTCTTC.

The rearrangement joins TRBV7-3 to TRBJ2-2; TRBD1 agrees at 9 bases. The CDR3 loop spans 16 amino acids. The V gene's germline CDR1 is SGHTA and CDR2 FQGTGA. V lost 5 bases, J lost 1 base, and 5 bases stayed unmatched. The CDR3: CASSVPGQGNTGELFF. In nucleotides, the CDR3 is TGTGCCAGCAGCGTACCGGGACAGGGGAACACCGGGGAGCTGTTTTTT. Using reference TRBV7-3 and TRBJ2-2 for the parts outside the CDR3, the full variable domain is GAGVSQTPSNKVTEKGKYVELRCDPISGHTALYWYRQSLGQGPEFLIYFQGTGAADDSGLPNDRFFAVRPEGSVSTLKIQRTERGDSAVYLCASSVPGQGNTGELFFGEGSRLTVL.

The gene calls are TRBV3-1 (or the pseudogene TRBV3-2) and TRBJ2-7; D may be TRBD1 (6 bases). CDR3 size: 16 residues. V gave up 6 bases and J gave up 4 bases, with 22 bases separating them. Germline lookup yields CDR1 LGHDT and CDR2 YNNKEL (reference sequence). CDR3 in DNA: TGTGCCAGCAGACACCTACAGGGTATTCTTCGGTACGAGCAGTACTTC. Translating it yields CASRHLQGILRYEQYF.

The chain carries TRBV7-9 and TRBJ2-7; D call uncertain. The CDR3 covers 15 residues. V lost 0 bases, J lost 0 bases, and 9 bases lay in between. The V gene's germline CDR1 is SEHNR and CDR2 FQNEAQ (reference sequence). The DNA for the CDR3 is TGTGCCAGCAGCTTAGCTGGAGTGAGCTCCTACGAGCAGTACTTC. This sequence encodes CASSLAGVSSYEQYF.

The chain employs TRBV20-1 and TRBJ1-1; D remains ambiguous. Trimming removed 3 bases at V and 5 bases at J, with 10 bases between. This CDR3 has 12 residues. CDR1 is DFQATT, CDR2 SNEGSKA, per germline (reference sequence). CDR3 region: CSASIRRTEAFF. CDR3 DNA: TGCAGTGCTAGTATACGGAGGACTGAAGCTTTCTTT.

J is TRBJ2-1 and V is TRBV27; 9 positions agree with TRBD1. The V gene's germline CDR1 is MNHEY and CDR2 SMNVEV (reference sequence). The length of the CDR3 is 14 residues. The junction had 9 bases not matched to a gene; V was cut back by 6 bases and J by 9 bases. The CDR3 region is CASRFRDRATEQFF. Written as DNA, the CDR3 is TGTGCCAGCAGATTCCGGGACAGGGCTACTGAGCAGTTCTTC.

The CDR3 loop is CASSLDSGGYGYTF. The CDR3 bases are TGCGCCAGCAGCTTGGATTCGGGTGGCTATGGCTACACCTTC. J is TRBJ1-2 and V is TRBV5-1, with no clear D. V gave up 0 bases and J gave up 4 bases, with 10 bases separating them. Germline loops: CDR1 SGHRS, CDR2 YFSETQ. This CDR3 is built from 14 residues.

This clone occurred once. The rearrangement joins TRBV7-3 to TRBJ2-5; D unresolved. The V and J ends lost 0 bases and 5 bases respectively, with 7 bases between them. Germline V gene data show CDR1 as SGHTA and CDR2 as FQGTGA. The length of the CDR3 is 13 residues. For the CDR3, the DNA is TGTGCCAGCAGCTTAACTAGCACGGAGACCCAGTACTTC. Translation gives CASSLTSTETQYF.

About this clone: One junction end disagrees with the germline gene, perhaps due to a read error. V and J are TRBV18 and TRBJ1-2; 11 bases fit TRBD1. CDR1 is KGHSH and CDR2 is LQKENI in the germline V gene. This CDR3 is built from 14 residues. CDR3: CASSTPGQGDGYTF. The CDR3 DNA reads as TGTGCCAGCTCAACACCGGGACAGGGGGATGGCTACACCTTC.

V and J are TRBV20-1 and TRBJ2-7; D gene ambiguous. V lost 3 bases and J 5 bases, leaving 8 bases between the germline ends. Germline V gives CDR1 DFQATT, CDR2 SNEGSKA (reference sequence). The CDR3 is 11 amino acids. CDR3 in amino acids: CSASPRDEQYF. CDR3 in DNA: TGCAGTGCTAGTCCCCGAGACGAGCAGTACTTC.

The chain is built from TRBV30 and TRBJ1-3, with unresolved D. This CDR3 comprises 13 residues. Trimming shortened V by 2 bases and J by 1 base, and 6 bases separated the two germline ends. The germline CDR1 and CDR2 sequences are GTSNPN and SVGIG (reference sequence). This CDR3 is CAWSFTSGNTIYF. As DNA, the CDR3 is TGTGCCTGGAGTTTCACTTCTGGAAACACCATATATTTT.

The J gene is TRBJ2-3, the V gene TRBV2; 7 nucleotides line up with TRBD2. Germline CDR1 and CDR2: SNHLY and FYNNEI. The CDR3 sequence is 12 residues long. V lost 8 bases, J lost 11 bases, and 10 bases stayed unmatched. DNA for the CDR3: TGTGCCAGCGGAGCTATGGGAGGGAAGCAGTATTTT. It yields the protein CASGAMGGKQYF.

CDR3 DNA sequence: TGTGCCACCAGCTTAGGGGGCGACAATCAGCCCCAGCATTTT. This translates into CATSLGGDNQPQHF. The chain recombines TRBV15 with TRBJ1-5; 7 bases line up with TRBD1. The J segment lost 3 bases and the V segment lost 5 bases, leaving 4 bases of the junction unmatched. From germline, CDR1 is LNHNV and CDR2 YYDKDF (reference sequence). The CDR3 length is 14 residues.

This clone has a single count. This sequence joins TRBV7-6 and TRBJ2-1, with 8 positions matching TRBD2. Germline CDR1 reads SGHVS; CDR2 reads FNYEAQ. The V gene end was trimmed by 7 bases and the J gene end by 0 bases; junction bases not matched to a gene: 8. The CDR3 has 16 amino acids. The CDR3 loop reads CASTRGGASSYNEQFF. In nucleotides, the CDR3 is TGTGCCAGCACCCGGGGGGGGGCCTCCTCCTACAATGAGCAGTTCTTC. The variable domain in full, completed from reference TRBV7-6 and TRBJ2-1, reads GAGVSQSPRYKVTKRGQDVALRCDPISGHVSLYWYRQALGQGPEFLTYFNYEAQQDKSGLPNDRFSAERPEGSISTLTIQRTEQRDSAMYRCASTRGGASSYNEQFFGPGTRLTVL.

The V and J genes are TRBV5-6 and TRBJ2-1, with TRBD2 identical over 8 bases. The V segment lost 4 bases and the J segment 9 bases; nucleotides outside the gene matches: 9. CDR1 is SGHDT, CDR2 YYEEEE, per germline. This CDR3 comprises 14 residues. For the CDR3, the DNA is TGTGCCAGCAGCCCCCGGGAGGGACTAGGTGAGCAGTTCTTC. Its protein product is CASSPREGLGEQFF.

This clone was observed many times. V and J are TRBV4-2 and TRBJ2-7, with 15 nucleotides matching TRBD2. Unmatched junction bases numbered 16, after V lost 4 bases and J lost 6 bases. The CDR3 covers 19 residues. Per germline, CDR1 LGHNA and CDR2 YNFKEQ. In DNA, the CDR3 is TGTGCCAGCAGCCTCGGGACTAGCGGGGGGACTGCGGAAGGGCTCGAGCAGTACTTC. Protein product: CASSLGTSGGTAEGLEQYF.

The CDR3 loop reads CRRGQVLAFF. The CDR3 nucleotides read TGCCGGCGGGGGCAGGTACTAGCTTTCTTT. The rearrangement joins TRBV20-1 to TRBJ1-1; possibly TRBD1 for D (6 bases). CDR3 length equals 10 residues. Germline values: CDR1 DFQATT, CDR2 SNEGSKA (reference sequence).

The CDR3 DNA reads as TGTGCCAGCCTCCCGGGGGAGTACCCAGATACGCAGTATTTT. Translating gives CASLPGEYPDTQYF. This chain connects TRBV7-9 to TRBJ2-3; tentatively, D is TRBD2 (6 bases). Germline loops: CDR1 SEHNR, CDR2 FQNEAQ (reference sequence). This CDR3 has 14 residues. The germline V and J ends were trimmed by 8 bases and 4 bases, with 16 bases remaining between them. The whole variable domain, filled in from reference TRBV7-9 and TRBJ2-3, reads DTGVSQNPRHKITKRGQNVTFRCDPISEHNRLYWYRQTLGQGPEFLTYFQNEAQLEKSRLLSDRFSAERPKGSFSTLEIQRTEQGDSAMYLCASLPGEYPDTQYFGPGTRLTVL.

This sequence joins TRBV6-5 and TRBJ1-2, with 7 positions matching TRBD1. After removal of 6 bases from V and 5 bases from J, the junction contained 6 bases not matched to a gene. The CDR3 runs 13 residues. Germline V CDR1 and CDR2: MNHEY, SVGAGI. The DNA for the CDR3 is TGTGCCAGCAGACGAGGGACAGATTATGGCTACACCTTC. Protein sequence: CASRRGTDYGYTF.

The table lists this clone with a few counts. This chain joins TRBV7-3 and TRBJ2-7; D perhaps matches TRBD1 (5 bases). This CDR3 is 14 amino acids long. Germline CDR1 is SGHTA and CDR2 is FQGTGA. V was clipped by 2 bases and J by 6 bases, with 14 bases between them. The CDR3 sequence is CASSLAGSASEQYF. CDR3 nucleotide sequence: TGTGCCAGCAGCTTAGCAGGGTCAGCGTCCGAGCAGTACTTC.

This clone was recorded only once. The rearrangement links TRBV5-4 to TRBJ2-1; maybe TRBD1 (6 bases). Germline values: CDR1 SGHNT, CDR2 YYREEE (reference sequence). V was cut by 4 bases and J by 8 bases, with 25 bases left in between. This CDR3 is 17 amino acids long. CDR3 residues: CASSLPPGRGGWDEQFF. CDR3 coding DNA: TGTGCCAGCAGCCTTCCCCCGGGCAGGGGTGGTTGGGATGAGCAGTTCTTC.

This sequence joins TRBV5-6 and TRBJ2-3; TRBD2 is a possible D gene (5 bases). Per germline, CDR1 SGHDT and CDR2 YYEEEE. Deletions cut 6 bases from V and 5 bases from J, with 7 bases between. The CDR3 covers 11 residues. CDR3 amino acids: CASTRGDTQYF. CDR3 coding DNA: TGTGCCAGCACCCGGGGAGATACGCAGTATTTT.

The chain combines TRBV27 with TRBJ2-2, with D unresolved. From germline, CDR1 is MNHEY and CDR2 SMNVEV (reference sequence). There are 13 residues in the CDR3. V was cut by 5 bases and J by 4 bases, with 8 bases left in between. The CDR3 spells CASSASGTGELFF. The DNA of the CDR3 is TGTGCCAGCAGTGCCTCCGGCACCGGGGAGCTGTTTTTT.